A selection of T cell receptor beta chains follows, all from one sample in a study of shared clonotypes between healthy human individuals. This table comes from immunoSEQ multiplex PCR, and its TCRdb copy is limited to in-frame clones, with some not included. The sample records some 630,000 clones, approximately 96% being singletons. The sample comprised naive CD8+ T cells sorted from blood. The receptor set was obtained from a woman in her 30s in good health. CDR3s include the opening cysteine and the closing phenylalanine or tryptophan. A D gene is named only where the DNA matches it firmly. Only some rows state a clone size, as once, few, many or a class for expanded clones.

17 | TRBJ2-7 | TRBV4-1 | - | - | CASSQDVAGTGSYEQYF | TGCGCCAGCAGCCAAGACGTCGCAGGGACGGGATCCTACGAGCAGTACTTC
15 | TRBJ2-7 | TRBV5-1 | - | - | CASSLATGGVHEQYF | TGCGCCAGCAGCTTGGCGACAGGAGGGGTCCACGAGCAGTACTTC
14 | TRBJ2-7 | TRBV5-4 | - | TRBD1 | CASSSRDSPYEQYF | TGTGCCAGCAGCTCCCGGGACAGTCCCTACGAGCAGTACTTC
15 | TRBJ2-7 | TRBV27 | - | - | CASSLSVEAIYEQYF | TGTGCCAGCAGTTTATCGGTAGAGGCCATCTACGAGCAGTACTTC
16 | TRBJ2-5 | TRBV10-1 | - | TRBD2 | CASSPGWGTSRETQYF | TGCGCCAGCAGCCCCGGCTGGGGGACTAGCCGGGAGACCCAGTACTTC
15 | TRBJ2-7 | TRBV27 | - | TRBD2 | CASSFGTSGGYEQYF | TGTGCCAGCAGTTTTGGGACTAGCGGGGGCTACGAGCAGTACTTC
15 | TRBJ1-1 | TRBV13 | - | - | CASSFSGLGGTEAFF | TGTGCCAGCAGCTTTTCCGGGCTCGGGGGCACTGAAGCTTTCTTT
12 | TRBJ2-1 | TRBV7-3 | - | - | CASSLEGNEQFF | TGTGCCAGCAGCTTAGAAGGCAATGAGCAGTTCTTC
15 | TRBJ2-1 | TRBV5-4 | - | - | CASSDSGSSYNEQFF | TGTGCCAGCAGCGATAGCGGTTCCTCCTACAATGAGCAGTTCTTC
17 | TRBJ1-3 | TRBV4-1 | - | - | CASSQERAGHSGNTIYF | TGCGCCAGCAGCCAAGAGAGGGCGGGCCACTCTGGAAACACCATATATTTT
11 | TRBJ1-6 | TRBV28 | - | - | CASRAGSPLHF | TGTGCCAGCCGGGCAGGTTCACCCCTCCACTTT
15 | TRBJ2-1 | TRBV27 | - | - | CASSFDNVLKDEQFF | TGTGCCAGCAGTTTCGACAATGTTTTGAAGGATGAGCAGTTCTTC
12 | TRBJ2-7 | TRBV2 | - | - | CASRDSSYEQYF | TGTGCCAGCAGGGACAGCTCCTACGAGCAGTACTTC
11 | TRBJ1-5 | TRBV5-8 | - | - | CASSPYQPQHF | TGTGCCAGCAGTCCGTATCAGCCCCAGCATTTT
17 | TRBJ1-1 | TRBV9 | - | TRBD1 | CASSVKGGTGMNTEAFF | TGTGCCAGCAGCGTCAAAGGAGGGACAGGCATGAACACTGAAGCTTTCTTT
12 | TRBJ2-7 | TRBV2 | - | - | CASIGSSYEQYF | TGTGCCAGCATAGGGAGCTCCTACGAGCAGTACTTC
12 | TRBJ2-7 | TRBV28 | - | - | CASSLGRSEQYF | TGTGCCAGCAGCCTCGGACGAAGCGAGCAGTACTTC
15 | TRBJ1-5 | TRBV2 | - | - | CASSRLQPNNQPQHF | TGTGCCAGCAGCCGACTGCAACCCAACAATCAGCCCCAGCATTTT
13 | TRBJ1-5 | TRBV10-3 | - | - | CAIRQGVPGPQHF | TGTGCCATCAGGCAAGGGGTCCCAGGCCCCCAGCATTTT
16 | TRBJ2-7 | TRBV28 | - | - | CASSDPGVVLPYEQYF | TGTGCCAGCAGCGACCCGGGTGTAGTCCTCCCCTACGAGCAGTACTTC
14 | TRBJ2-2 | TRBV19 | - | - | CASSPESDTGELFF | TGTGCCAGTAGTCCAGAGTCCGACACCGGGGAGCTGTTTTTT
16 | TRBJ1-2 | TRBV7-9 | - | - | CASSHLVRDGNYGYTF | TGTGCCAGCAGCCACCTGGTCCGGGACGGAAACTATGGCTACACCTTC
11 | TRBJ2-7 | TRBV27 | - | - | CASSLGIEQYF | TGTGCCAGCAGTTTAGGGATCGAGCAGTACTTC
14 | TRBJ1-1 | TRBV2 | - | - | CASSDVMDNTEAFF | TGTGCCAGCAGTGACGTGATGGATAACACTGAAGCTTTCTTT
13 | TRBJ1-2 | TRBV27 | once | TRBD1 | CASRGTGPYGYTF | TGTGCCAGCAGGGGGACAGGGCCCTATGGCTACACCTTC
13 | TRBJ2-7 | TRBV11-2 | - | - | CASSRAGSYEQYF | TGTGCCAGCAGCCGTGCAGGTTCCTACGAGCAGTACTTC
15 | TRBJ2-1 | TRBV6-4 | - | TRBD2 | CASSALAGGTYEQFF | TGTGCCAGCAGTGCACTAGCGGGAGGCACGTATGAGCAGTTCTTC
12 | TRBJ1-5 | TRBV27 | - | - | CASGGNNQPQHF | TGTGCCAGCGGGGGTAACAATCAGCCCCAGCATTTT
22 | TRBJ2-1 | TRBV19 | - | TRBD2 | CASSTPGASGNEYESSYNEQFF | TGTGCCAGTAGTACCCCGGGGGCTAGCGGGAACGAATACGAGAGCTCCTACAATGAGCAGTTCTTC
15 | TRBJ2-1 | TRBV7-9 | - | - | CASSLAYGTRDEQFF | TGTGCCAGCAGCTTAGCTTATGGTACTAGGGATGAGCAGTTCTTC
13 | TRBJ2-7 | TRBV2 | - | TRBD2 | CASSGSSGYEQYF | TGTGCCAGCAGTGGGTCTAGCGGATACGAGCAGTACTTC
17 | TRBJ2-1 | TRBV13 | once | - | CASSLGLQNAGYNEQFF | TGTGCCAGCAGCTTAGGCCTTCAAAACGCAGGGTACAATGAGCAGTTCTTC
17 | TRBJ2-3 | TRBV28 | - | - | CASSGLKLGPHTDTQYF | TGTGCCAGCAGCGGATTGAAGCTGGGGCCTCACACAGATACGCAGTATTTT